The clone carrying this T cell receptor (beta chain) has a handful of counts. Its cognate antigen is unknown. The data originate from a study of beta chain features in type 1 diabetes. Sequenced material consisted of expressed TCRB transcripts (all of the isolated RNA was reverse transcribed). Repertoires were generated with immunoSEQ multiplex PCR, while TCRdb's copy carries only in-frame clones and drops some. The profile shows 280,000 or so clones, over 14% of them singletons. Study-level findings and limits: Using cDNA template may skew counts toward highly expressing activated cells. Patients showed naive, central memory and Treg TCRB repertoires that appeared more similar than those of healthy donors. The study found moderately but significantly shorter TCRB CDR3s in all four CD4+ subsets of Type 1 diabetes patients.

The sequence derives from a man aged 18-30 years with type 1 diabetes. Input material: naive CD4+ T cells from blood.

CDR3 sequence: CSVQRGLGQPQHF. CDR3 nucleotides: TGCAGCGTCCAAAGGGGGCTCGGTCAGCCCCAGCATTTT. The V gene is TRBV29-1, the J gene TRBJ1-5, with 7 bases that match TRBD1. The germline gives CDR1 SQVTM, CDR2 ANQGSEA. There are 13 residues in the CDR3. With V trimmed by 6 bases and J by 6 bases, 8 bases remained unmatched.